The present entry profiles one T cell receptor beta chain with its context. The data were taken from a study of shared clonotypes between healthy human individuals. V was pared by 6 bases and J by 4 bases, with 20 bases of the junction left unmatched. From germline, CDR1 is MNHEY and CDR2 SMNVEV (reference sequence). This CDR3 has 20 amino acids. Terminally differentiated effector memory CD45RA+ cells were left out of the naive CD8 fraction, which was CD45RO-negative and positively selected for CCR7. The authors' processing: Quality scores were absent from the junction-only immunoSEQ sequences, so filtering differed. Assay: immunoSEQ multiplex PCR; the TCRdb copy retains only in-frame clones and omits some. Clone size and the V and J calls come from that table; the DNA yielded D and trimming. The sample holds about 2.2 million clones, 93% seen once.

Source material: naive CD8+ T cells from PBMCs. The chain joins TRBV27 to TRBJ1-4; 10 bases agree with TRBD1. This sequence originates from a man younger than 35 in good health. Some clones in this sample may be carry-over from other donors' samples. CDR3 sequence (DNA): TGTGCCAGCAGCCTATTCTCCATATCGGGACAGGGGTCTGGTAATGAAAAACTGTTTTTT. It specifies CASSLFSISGQGSGNEKLFF.